This T cell receptor (beta chain) appears in the sequencing data of a study of CD8 T cells in ankylosing spondylitis. Study-level findings and limits: Ankylosing spondylitis blood appeared to be characterized by a TCR beta motif of about 8 highly homologous variants.

Worth noting for this clonotype: The antigen is unknown.

The V and J ends lost 6 bases and 4 bases respectively, with 19 bases between them. Germline assignment: CDR1 MNHEY and CDR2 SVGEGT. The CDR3 is 16 residues long. MiXCR, applied by TCRdb to the 5' RACE reads, yields one record per CDR3 protein. The sample shows approximately 500,000 distinct CDR3 sequences, more than 9.5% of them seen only once. The V call is TRBV6-2 or TRBV6-3, the J call TRBJ2-1; weak D call: TRBD2 (5 bases). The material sequenced was blood, either unsorted or a sorted T cell fraction (not recorded which). The receptor comes from a male donor with ankylosing spondylitis. The CDR3 reads CASSPNSARVYNEQFF. CDR3 in DNA: TGTGCCAGCAGCCCCAATAGCGCCCGAGTTTACAATGAGCAGTTCTTC.